This TCR beta chain derives from a study of T cells in Graves' hyperthyroidism and ophthalmopathy (dated by TCRdb to between 2017 and 2020). Regarding the research as a whole: Peripheral blood was collected at initial diagnosis, before any treatment. Prospective prediction of ophthalmopathy was tested in an independent validation cohort of 18 hyperthyroidism patients and some 17 patients who later progressed to ophthalmopathy. In several Graves' hyperthyroidism patients, the study also compared T-cell repertoires from thyroid tissue with T-cell repertoires from blood. For training and testing, the 80 to 100 patients in the discovery cohort were randomly divided in a 7:3 ratio. TCR Vbeta CDR3 sequencing of approximately 140 peripheral blood samples (43 ophthalmopathy, 75 to 80 hyperthyroidism and around 17 progressor patients) is reported in the paper. Once sampling was done, hyperthyroidism patients were given methimazole at a starting dose of 30 mg daily, whereas ophthalmopathy patients were given high-dose intravenous methylprednisolone. TCR V-J signatures able to tell the groups apart were searched for in a discovery cohort of approximately 95 patients, of whom approximately 40 had Graves' ophthalmopathy and around 58 had stable Graves' hyperthyroidism. What the study reported, not specific to this receptor: During validation, the model predicted progression to ophthalmopathy a median of around six months ahead of onset, with more than 55% sensitivity and around 72% specificity. Blood samples also contained most of the expanded thyroid clonotypes (frequency above 0.001), which suggests that blood repertoires may reflect thyroid immune responses. In cross-validation, a model built on a 13 V-J signature told ophthalmopathy apart from stable hyperthyroidism with under 90% sensitivity and about 81% specificity, and in testing the same model reached 80%/75%. Sample size was not statistically predetermined, and blinding of investigators to group allocation was not performed.

This clonotype has a count of ten or more. Its recognized antigen is unknown. The input lacks base qualities; no much larger clone sits a single base away. Ophthalmopathy patients had moderately to severely active disease, Clinical Activity Score of at least 3, NOSPECS grade of at least 4, and duration under 3 months. The study excluded patients with uncontrolled infections, other autoimmune diseases, pregnancy or lactation. Clinical symptoms, serum thyroxine and TRAb, thyroid ultrasound, and orbital computed tomography formed the basis for the diagnoses. PBMCs were separated from roughly 9.3 ml of fresh peripheral blood using Ficoll-Paque density gradient centrifugation. Total RNA was extracted using Trizol reagent, and RNA quality was assessed on an Agilent 2100 Bioanalyzer. The TCR beta CDR3 regions were amplified from RNA transcripts. The TCR CDR3 was subjected to a first round of RT-PCR using the HTBI primer set and the Qiagen OneStep RT-PCR kit. A second multiplex PCR round built the libraries, followed by size selection and purification. Sequencing of the libraries was done on an Illumina HiSeq2000 using paired-end 100 bp reads. Processing in the source paper ran as follows. Raw data were processed with SOAPnuke, discarding reads with adapters, uncalled bases, mean Phred below 15, or no exact constant-primer or identifier match. High-quality paired reads were merged using COPE v1.2.5, and each unique nucleotide sequence was defined as a clonotype. MiTCR v1.1 was used to align clonotypes to the IMGT TRBV, TRBD and TRBJ reference segments. The analysis was restricted to V-J combinations with a frequency above 0.0001, which together covered just over 98% of the repertoires. The TCS score was defined as the ratio of F50 (clonal expansion) to E x V (chaos), calculated using BLOSUM62-based TCRdist between CDR3 peptides within each V-J. Welch's t-statistics and random forest reduced approximately 520 V-J features to around 14, which were used in a naive Bayes classifier (R e1071). The public sequencing data were trimmed at Q25 with fastp and processed into clonotypes with MiXCR by TCRdb, which kept only in-frame beta chains. All rows with the same CDR3 protein become a single entry with the most common DNA and genes. These V and J calls derive from TCRdb rather than the authors' analysis. Recorded for this sample are 450,000 to 500,000 distinct CDR3 sequences; around a fifth of them occurred a single time. The top ten constitute about 49% of the sample.

The CDR3 starts with the cysteine, ends with the phenylalanine, and has 14 residues. The read is trimmed to its CDR3 DNA, 42 bases read in frame from base 1. For CDR1 and CDR2, the germline V gene (reference sequence) lists DFQATT and SNEGSKA. Clipping removes 6 bases from V and 6 bases from J, with 10 as the unmatched junction base count. Recombination linked TRBV20-1 to TRBJ1-5; 8 middle bases align to TRBD1. The origin of this receptor is a woman in her 70s with Graves' ophthalmopathy. Sequencing input: blood. The bases are TGCAGTGCCCAAAGGGCAGGGACAGGTCAGCCCCAGCATTTT. Its product reads: CSAQRAGTGQPQHF.